This T cell receptor (beta chain) derives from a study of blood T cells in healthy people across ages. Germline V gene sequence: CDR1 MNHNS, CDR2 SASEGT. The CDR3 runs 13 residues. Trimming at V came to 8 bases and at J to 8 bases, leaving 10 bases not matched to a gene. Donors ranged from about 6 to 90 years old and were healthy Caucasians in Russia. A minimum of 6.5 million PBMCs was isolated per sample. Broader study findings: Diversity estimated from one million T cells was considered an underestimate. Because sorting was not performed, PBMCs prevented conclusive naive versus antigen-experienced comparison.

Primed by a sample-barcoded 5' primer and a J-beta primer mix, a second PCR proceeded for about 7 to 11 cycles. MiXCR was run by TCRdb on the 5' RACE reads, yielding one entry per CDR3 protein. The sample shows 1.2 million to 1.5 million distinct CDR3 sequences, roughly 40% of them seen only once. Only a few counts were recorded for this clonotype. The antigen remains undetermined. The sequence was collected from a woman aged 18-35 years in good health. The V call is TRBV6-1, the J call TRBJ1-2, with 8 positions matching TRBD1. The sequenced sample was blood. The CDR3 loop reads CASGGQGTPGYTF. In DNA, the CDR3 is TGTGCCAGCGGAGGACAGGGAACACCCGGCTACACCTTC.